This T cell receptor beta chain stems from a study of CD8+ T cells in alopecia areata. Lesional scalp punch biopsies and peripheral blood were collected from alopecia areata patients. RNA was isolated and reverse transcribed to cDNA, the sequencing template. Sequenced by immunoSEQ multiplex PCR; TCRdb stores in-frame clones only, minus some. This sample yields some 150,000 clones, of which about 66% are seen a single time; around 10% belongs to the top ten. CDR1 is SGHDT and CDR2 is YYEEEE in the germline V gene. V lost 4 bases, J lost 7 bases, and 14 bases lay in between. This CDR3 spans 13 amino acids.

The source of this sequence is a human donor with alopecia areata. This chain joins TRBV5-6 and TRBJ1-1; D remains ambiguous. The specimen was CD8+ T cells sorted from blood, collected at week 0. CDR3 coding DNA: TGTGCCAGCAGCCCTGGACTGGGGAGTGAAGCTTTCTTT. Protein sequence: CASSPGLGSEAFF.